This TCR beta chain was captured in a study of T cells in lung cancer brain metastases (dated by TCRdb to the late 2010s). For the wider study: About 85% of the roughly 20 patients had a history of tobacco use, with a median of roughly 40 pack-years. A cohort of some 20 patients was included, from whom roughly 40 specimens were contributed, with one primary lung lesion and one brain metastasis obtained from each patient. The median age of the patients at first diagnosis was around 58 years, and the group included about 9 males and approximately twelve females. In this study, the TCR beta CDR3 repertoires of fully resected primary non-small cell lung cancers were compared with those of paired brain metastases. A median interval of roughly 300 days was observed between acquisition of the primary and brain metastasis specimens. Primary and metastatic specimens both had an average DNA integrity number of approximately 3.9, with no significant difference between the two sites. About 90% of the 20 patients received no interval therapy between primary and metastasis resection.

This clone was found once. Its antigen remains unidentified. No qualities accompany the bases; no much larger clone lies one base away. Each sample received about 2.24 to 5 ug of genomic DNA as input, and the DNA input was kept equal within each pair of samples. TCR beta libraries were built with the immunoSEQ hsTCRbeta Kit using multiplexed V and J gene primers in two PCR steps. Pooled libraries, together with positive and negative controls, were sequenced on an Illumina MiSeq with a 100-cycle paired-end protocol. As for the original processing: The immunoSEQ vendor processed the raw data into normalized, annotated TCR beta repertoire reports. Richness was defined as unique clones by nucleotide sequence, with iChao1 and Efron-Thisted estimators extrapolating total richness. Paired lesions were characterized and compared using Pielou's evenness, Simpson's index, top-ten clone proportional abundance, and the Morisita overlap index. The source is immuneACCESS, and TCRdb retained only in-frame sequences with V and J called. Part of the clones is not carried over; for the studies checked, unresolved V genes explain less than half of this, and the remainder is unexplained. That table gives V, J and clone size, and the DNA gave D and trimming. The table for this sample lists 5,000 to 6,500 clones; 70% to 90% of them were counted only once. The top ten constitute less than 5% of the sample.

V is trimmed back by 1 base and J by 0 bases, and the junction contains 12 bases that no gene match accounts for. The CDR3 goes from the cysteine to the phenylalanine over 18 residues. Solely the CDR3 DNA is kept, with 54 bases framed from the first base. CDR1 and CDR2 were assigned from the germline V gene as SGHTS and YDEGEE. Paper-wide results and their limitations: DNA fragmentation in FFPE samples may have prevented retrieval of the complete infiltrating T cell repertoire. Brain metastases had significantly fewer unique productive clones than paired primaries (median around 1,500 versus 5,000). The ten most abundant clones accounted for a significantly larger fraction of the repertoire in brain metastases than in primaries, which suggests clonal expansion. It was not possible to control for the effects of preoperative corticosteroids on T cell infiltration in brain metastases. Most clones were specific to a single lesion, and overlap between paired lesions was limited (mean Morisita index approximately 0.25).

Patients had resection either for delayed recurrence of a solitary brain metastasis or for synchronous oligometastatic disease. To avoid including cancers other than NSCLC, any patient with a history of multiple malignancies was excluded. Tumor areas were macrodissected from about 5 deparaffinized roughly 10 um unstained sections guided by marked H&E slides. All specimens were fixed in formalin and embedded in paraffin (FFPE). The AllPrep DNA/RNA FFPE Kit was used for extraction of genomic DNA. This receptor was taken from a man between 70 and 80 years old with non-small cell lung cancer. The chain couples TRBV5-8 to TRBJ1-1, with TRBD1 identical over 7 junction bases. The source material was tumor tissue from the primary lung tumor. The cell subset or site label on this specimen signifies: primary lung cancer lesion. The DNA sequence is as follows: TGTGCCAGCAGCTTGTTCCTTGGGACAGCAAGATTGAACACTGAAGCTTTCTTT. Translated, it reads CASSLFLGTARLNTEAFF.